The sequence of this TCR beta chain was determined in a study of blood T cells in healthy people across ages. The sample providers were healthy Caucasian people from Russia, aged about 6 to 100. The CDR3 is made up of 14 amino acids. V gave up 1 base and J gave up 2 bases, with 9 bases separating them. Germline CDR1 is LGHDT and CDR2 is YNNKEL (reference sequence). It was with a sample-barcoded 5' primer and a J-beta primer mix that a second PCR of about 7 to 12 cycles was run. TCRdb reanalysed the 5' RACE reads using MiXCR and keeps one entry per CDR3 protein. The sample lists more than 650,000 distinct CDR3 sequences; about 26% were seen once. The same data also contributed to another study, on T cells of mothers and their children. Turning to that study: Mothers gave over 8 million TCR beta CDR3 reads each, and children some 3 million each. Thymic selection, a shaping force on TCR recombination output, acts similarly in related and unrelated pairs.

The rearrangement links TRBV3-1 to TRBJ2-7, with D possibly being TRBD1 or TRBD2 (5 bases each). The sequenced sample was blood. The TCR sequence derives from a boy aged 5-17 years in good health. The CDR3 region is CASSQGGNTYEQYF. CDR3 nucleotide sequence: TGTGCCAGCAGCCAAGGGGGGAACACCTACGAGCAGTACTTC.